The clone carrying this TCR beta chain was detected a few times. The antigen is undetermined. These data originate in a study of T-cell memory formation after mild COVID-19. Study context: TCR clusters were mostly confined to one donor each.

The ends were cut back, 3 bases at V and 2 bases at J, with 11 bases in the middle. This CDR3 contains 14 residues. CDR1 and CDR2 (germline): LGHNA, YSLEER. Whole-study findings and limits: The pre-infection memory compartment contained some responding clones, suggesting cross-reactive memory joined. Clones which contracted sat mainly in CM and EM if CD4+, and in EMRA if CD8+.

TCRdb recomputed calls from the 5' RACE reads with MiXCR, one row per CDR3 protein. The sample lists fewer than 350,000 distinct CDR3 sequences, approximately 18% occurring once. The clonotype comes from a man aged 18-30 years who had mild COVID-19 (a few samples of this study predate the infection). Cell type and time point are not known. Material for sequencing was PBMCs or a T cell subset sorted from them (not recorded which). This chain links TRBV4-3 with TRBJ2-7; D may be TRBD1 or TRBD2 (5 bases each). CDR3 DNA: TGCGCCAGCAGCCAGGGGGTTGCCACCTACGAGCAGTACTTC. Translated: CASSQGVATYEQYF.